This T cell receptor (beta chain) was sequenced in a study of T cell responses to AZD1222 COVID-19 vaccine. Germline assignment: CDR1 LNHDA and CDR2 SQIVND (reference sequence). Deletions cut 4 bases from V and 9 bases from J, with 13 bases between. This CDR3 has 13 residues. Study-level findings and limits: Spike-specific TCRs gained breadth and depth after people received two AZD1222 doses. A mostly white British donor set with more females was recruited, and clonal diversity was possibly underestimated.

As to this clone: Its antigen remains unidentified.

The data were produced by immunoSEQ multiplex PCR, yet TCRdb's version contains in-frame clones alone and is incomplete. The sample includes some 250,000 clones, 90% to 95% of them seen just once. V is TRBV19 and J is TRBJ1-5; D remains ambiguous. This material consisted of peripheral blood, taken 28 days after the second AZD1222 dose. The receptor's source is an adult who received the AZD1222 COVID-19 vaccine. The CDR3 nucleotides read TGTGCCAGTAGTACCTCGGCCCCAGGGCCCCAGCATTTT. Residues: CASSTSAPGPQHF.